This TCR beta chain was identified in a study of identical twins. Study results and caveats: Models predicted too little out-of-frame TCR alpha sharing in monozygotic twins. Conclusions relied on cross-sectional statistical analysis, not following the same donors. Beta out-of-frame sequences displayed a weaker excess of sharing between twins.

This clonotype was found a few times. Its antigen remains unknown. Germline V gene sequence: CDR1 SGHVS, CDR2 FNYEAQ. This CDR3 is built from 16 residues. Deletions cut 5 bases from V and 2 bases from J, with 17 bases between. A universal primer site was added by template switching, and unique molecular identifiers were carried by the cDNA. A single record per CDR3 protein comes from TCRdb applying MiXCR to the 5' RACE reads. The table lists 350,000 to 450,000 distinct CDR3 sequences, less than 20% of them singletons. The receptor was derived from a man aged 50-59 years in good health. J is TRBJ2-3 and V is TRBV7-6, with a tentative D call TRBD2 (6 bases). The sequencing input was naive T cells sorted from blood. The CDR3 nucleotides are TGTGCCAGCAGCCGCCGGGCGGGGACTCTCACAGATACGCAGTATTTT. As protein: CASSRRAGTLTDTQYF. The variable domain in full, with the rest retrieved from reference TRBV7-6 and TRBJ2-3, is GAGVSQSPRYKVTKRGQDVALRCDPISGHVSLYWYRQALGQGPEFLTYFNYEAQQDKSGLPNDRFSAERPEGSISTLTIQRTEQRDSAMYRCASSRRAGTLTDTQYFGPGTRLTVL.